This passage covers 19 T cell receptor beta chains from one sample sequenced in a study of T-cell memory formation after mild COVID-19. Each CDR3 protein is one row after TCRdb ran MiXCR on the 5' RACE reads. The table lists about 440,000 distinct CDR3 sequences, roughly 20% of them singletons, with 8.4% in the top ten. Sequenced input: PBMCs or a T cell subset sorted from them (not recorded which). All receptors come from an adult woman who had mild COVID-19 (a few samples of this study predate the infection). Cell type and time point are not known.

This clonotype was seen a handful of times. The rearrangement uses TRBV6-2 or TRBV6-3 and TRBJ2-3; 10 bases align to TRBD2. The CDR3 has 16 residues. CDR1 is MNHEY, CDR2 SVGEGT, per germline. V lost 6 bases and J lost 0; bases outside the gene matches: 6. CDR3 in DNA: TGTGCCAGCAGGAGAATAGCGGGAGGTAGCACAGATACGCAGTATTTT. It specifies CASRRIAGGSTDTQYF.

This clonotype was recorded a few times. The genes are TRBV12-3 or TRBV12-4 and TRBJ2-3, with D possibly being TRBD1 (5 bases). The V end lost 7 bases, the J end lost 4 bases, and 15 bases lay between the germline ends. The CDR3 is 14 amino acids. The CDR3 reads CASTLNQGPDTQYF. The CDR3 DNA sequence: TGTGCCAGCACTCTTAATCAGGGCCCAGATACGCAGTATTTT.

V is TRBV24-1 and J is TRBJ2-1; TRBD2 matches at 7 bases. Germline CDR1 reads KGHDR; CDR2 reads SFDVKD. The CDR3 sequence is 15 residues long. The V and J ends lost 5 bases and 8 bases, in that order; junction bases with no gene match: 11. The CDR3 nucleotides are TGTGCCACCAGTGTAGGTAATTCGGGAGGACATGAGCAGTTCTTC. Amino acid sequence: CATSVGNSGGHEQFF.

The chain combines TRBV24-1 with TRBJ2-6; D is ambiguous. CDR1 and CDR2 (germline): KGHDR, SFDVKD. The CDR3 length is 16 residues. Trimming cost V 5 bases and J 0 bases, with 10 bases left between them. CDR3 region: CATSAHSPSGANVLTF. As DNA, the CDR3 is TGTGCCACCAGTGCCCATAGCCCCTCTGGGGCCAACGTCCTGACTTTC.

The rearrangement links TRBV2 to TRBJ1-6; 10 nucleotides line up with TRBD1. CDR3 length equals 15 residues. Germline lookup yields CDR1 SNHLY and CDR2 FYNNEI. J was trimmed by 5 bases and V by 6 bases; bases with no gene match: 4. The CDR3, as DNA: TGTGCCAGCAGGGGACAGGGGCTCGATAATTCACCCCTCCACTTT. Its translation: CASRGQGLDNSPLHF.

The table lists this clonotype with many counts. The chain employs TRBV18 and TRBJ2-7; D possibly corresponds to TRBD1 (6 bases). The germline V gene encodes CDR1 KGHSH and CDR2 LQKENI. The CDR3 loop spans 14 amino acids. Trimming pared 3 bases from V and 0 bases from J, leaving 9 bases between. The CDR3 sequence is CASSPQGSSYEQYF. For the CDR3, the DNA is TGTGCCAGCTCACCCCAGGGGAGCTCCTACGAGCAGTACTTC.

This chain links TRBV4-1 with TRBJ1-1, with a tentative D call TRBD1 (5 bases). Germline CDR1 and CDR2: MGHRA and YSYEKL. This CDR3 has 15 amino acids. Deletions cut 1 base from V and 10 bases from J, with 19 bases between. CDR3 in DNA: TGCGCCAGCAGCCAAGCCGGGACGCTGAAAAGCGGAGCTTTCTTT. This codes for CASSQAGTLKSGAFF.

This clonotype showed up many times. CDR3 coding DNA: TGTGCCAGCAGCTTTTCCGTCGAGACCCAGTACTTC. It yields the protein CASSFSVETQYF. The chain uses TRBV7-2 and TRBJ2-5; unclear D gene. V lost 3 bases, J lost 5 bases, and 7 bases lay in between. Germline V gives CDR1 SGHTA, CDR2 FQGNSA. The CDR3 sequence is 12 residues long.

CDR3 sequence reads: CASSLAGQGHSPLHF. CDR3 DNA sequence: TGTGCCAGCAGCTTAGCGGGACAGGGACATTCACCCCTCCACTTT. The chain combines TRBV7-9 with TRBJ1-6, with 9 positions matching TRBD1. Trimming took 0 bases from V and 8 from J; bases not matched to a gene: 2. The CDR3 runs 15 residues. CDR1 is SEHNR, CDR2 FQNEAQ, per germline (reference sequence).

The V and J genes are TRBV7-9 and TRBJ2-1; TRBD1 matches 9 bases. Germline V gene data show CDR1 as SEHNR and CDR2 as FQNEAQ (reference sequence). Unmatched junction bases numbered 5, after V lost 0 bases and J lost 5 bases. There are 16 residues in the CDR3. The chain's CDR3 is CASSLARGQGNNEQFF. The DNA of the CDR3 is TGTGCCAGCAGCTTAGCGCGGGGACAGGGAAACAATGAGCAGTTCTTC.

As DNA, the CDR3 is TGCGCCAGCAGCCCGTTACCCGGGACAGGGGTATCAAGGCAGTACTTC. It specifies CASSPLPGTGVSRQYF. The gene calls are TRBV5-1 and TRBJ2-4; TRBD1 agrees at 10 bases. The junction had 17 bases not matched to a gene; V was cut back by 4 bases and J by 13 bases. The CDR3 loop spans 16 amino acids. Per germline, CDR1 SGHRS and CDR2 YFSETQ.

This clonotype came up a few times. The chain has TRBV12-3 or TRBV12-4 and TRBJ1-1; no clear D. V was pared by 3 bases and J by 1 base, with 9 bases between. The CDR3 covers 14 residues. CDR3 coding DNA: TGTGCCAGCAGTTTGGGTCTGTCGAACACTGAAGCTTTCTTT. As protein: CASSLGLSNTEAFF.

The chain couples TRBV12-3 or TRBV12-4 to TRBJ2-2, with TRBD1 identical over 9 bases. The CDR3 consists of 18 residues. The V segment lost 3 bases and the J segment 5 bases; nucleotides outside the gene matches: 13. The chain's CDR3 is CASSFHRDRVFRTGELFF. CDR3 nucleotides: TGTGCCAGCAGTTTTCACCGGGACAGGGTATTCAGGACCGGGGAGCTGTTTTTT.

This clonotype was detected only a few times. For the CDR3, the DNA is TGTGCCAGCAGCTCCCAGACTAGCGGGAACACCGGGGAGCTGTTTTTT. Amino acids: CASSSQTSGNTGELFF. V gene TRBV7-3 combines with J gene TRBJ2-2, with 9 bases that match TRBD2. The germline V gene encodes CDR1 SGHTA and CDR2 FQGTGA. The CDR3 is 16 residues long. V was clipped by 4 bases and J by 1 base; unmatched bases: 4.

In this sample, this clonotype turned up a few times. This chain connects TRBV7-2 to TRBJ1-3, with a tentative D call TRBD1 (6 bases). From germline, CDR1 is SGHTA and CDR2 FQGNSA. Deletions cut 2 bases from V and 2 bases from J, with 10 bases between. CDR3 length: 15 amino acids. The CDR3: CASSLTGTPGNTIYF. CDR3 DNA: TGTGCCAGCAGCTTAACCGGGACACCTGGAAACACCATATATTTT.

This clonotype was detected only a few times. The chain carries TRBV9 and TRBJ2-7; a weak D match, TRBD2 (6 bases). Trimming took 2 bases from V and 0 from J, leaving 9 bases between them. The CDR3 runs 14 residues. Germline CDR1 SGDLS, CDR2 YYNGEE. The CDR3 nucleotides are TGTGCCAGCAGCGTCGGAGGGGACTCCTACGAGCAGTACTTC. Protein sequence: CASSVGGDSYEQYF.

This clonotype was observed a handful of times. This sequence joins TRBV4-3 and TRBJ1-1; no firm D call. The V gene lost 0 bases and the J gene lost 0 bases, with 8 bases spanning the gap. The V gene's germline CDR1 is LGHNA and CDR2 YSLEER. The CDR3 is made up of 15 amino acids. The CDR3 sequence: CASSQDRRLNTEAFF. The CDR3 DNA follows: TGCGCCAGCAGCCAAGATAGGCGGCTGAACACTGAAGCTTTCTTT.

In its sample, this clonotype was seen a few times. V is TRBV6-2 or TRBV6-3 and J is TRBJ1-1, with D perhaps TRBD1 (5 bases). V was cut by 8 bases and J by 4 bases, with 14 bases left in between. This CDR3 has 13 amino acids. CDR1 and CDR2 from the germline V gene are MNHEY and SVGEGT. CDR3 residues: CASARRDGTEAFF. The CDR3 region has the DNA TGTGCCAGCGCAAGACGGGACGGCACTGAAGCTTTCTTT.

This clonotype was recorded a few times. The CDR3: CASSFGLVSYNEQFF. As DNA, the CDR3 is TGTGCCAGCAGCTTTGGACTAGTCTCCTACAATGAGCAGTTCTTC. This chain links TRBV13 with TRBJ2-1; 7 positions match TRBD2. Germline assignment: CDR1 PRHDT and CDR2 FYEKMQ (reference sequence). V lost 3 bases and J lost 0; bases outside the gene matches: 2. This CDR3 region has 15 residues.